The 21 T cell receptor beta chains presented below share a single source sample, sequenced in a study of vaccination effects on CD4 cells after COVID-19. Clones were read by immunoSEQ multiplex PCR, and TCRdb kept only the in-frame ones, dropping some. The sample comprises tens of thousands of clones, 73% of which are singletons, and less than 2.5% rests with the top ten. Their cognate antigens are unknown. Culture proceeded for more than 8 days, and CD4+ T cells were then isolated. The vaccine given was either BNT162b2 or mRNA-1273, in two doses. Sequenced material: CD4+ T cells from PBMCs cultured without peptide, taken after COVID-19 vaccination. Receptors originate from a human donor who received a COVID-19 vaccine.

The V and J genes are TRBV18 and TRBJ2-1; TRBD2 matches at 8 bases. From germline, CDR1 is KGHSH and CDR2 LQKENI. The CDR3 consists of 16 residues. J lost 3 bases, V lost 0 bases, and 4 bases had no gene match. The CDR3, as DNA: TGTGCCAGCTCACCACCGGTACTAGCGGTCTACAATGAGCAGTTCTTC. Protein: CASSPPVLAVYNEQFF.

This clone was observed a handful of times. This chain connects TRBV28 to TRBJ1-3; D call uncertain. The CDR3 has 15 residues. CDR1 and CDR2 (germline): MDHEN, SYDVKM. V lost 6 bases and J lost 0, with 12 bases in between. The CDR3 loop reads CASREGPRSGNTIYF. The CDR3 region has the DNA TGTGCCAGCAGGGAAGGGCCTCGCTCTGGAAACACCATATATTTT.

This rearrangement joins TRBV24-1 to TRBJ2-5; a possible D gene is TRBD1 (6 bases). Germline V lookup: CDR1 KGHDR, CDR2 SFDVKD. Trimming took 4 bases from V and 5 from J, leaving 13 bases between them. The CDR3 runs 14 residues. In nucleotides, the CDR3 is TGTGCCACCAGTGACTCACAGGGCGGGGAGACCCAGTACTTC. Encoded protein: CATSDSQGGETQYF.

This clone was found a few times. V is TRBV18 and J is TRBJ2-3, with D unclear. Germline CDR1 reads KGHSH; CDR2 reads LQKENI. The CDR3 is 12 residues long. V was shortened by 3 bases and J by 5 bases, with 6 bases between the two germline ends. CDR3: CASSPDRDTQYF. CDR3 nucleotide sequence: TGTGCCAGCTCACCGGATCGAGATACGCAGTATTTT. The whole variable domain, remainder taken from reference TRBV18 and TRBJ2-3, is NAGVMQNPRHLVRRRGQEARLRCSPMKGHSHVYWYRQLPEEGLKFMVYLQKENIIDESGMPKERFSAEFPKEGPSILRIQQVVRGDSAAYFCASSPDRDTQYFGPGTRLTVL.

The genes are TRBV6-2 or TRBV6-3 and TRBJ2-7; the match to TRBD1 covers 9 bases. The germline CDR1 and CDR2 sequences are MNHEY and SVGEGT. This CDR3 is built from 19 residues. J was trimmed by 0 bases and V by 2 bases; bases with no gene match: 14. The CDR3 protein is CASSYRNWGRTGDSYEQYV. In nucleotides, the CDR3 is TGTGCCAGCAGTTACCGGAACTGGGGTAGGACAGGGGACTCCTACGAGCAGTACGTC.

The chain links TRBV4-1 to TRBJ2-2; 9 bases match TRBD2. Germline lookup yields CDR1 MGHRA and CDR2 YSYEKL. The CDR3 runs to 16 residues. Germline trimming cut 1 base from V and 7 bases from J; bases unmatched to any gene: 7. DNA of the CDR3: TGCGCCAGCAGCCAAGGCGGGGGGGGCCTTGGCGGGGAGCTGTTTTTT. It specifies CASSQGGGGLGGELFF.

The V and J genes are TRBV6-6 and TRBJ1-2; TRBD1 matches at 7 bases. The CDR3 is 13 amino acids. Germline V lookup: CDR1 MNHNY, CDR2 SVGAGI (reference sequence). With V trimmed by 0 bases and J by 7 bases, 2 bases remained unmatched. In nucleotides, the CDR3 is TGTGCCAGCAGTTACTCGACAGGGACTGGCTACACCTTC. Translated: CASSYSTGTGYTF.

The CDR3: CASSPGQRFGYTF. The CDR3 bases are TGTGCCAGCAGTCCGGGACAGAGGTTCGGCTACACCTTC. The rearrangement links TRBV28 to TRBJ1-2; 7 nucleotides match TRBD1. Germline V gives CDR1 MDHEN, CDR2 SYDVKM. V dropped 5 bases and J dropped 8; count of bases not matched to a gene: 8. This CDR3 has 13 amino acids.

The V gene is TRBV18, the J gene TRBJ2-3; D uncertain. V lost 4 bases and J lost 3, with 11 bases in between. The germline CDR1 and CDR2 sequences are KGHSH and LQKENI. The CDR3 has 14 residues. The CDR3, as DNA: TGTGCCAGCTCACAAAATACCGGTACAGATACGCAGTATTTT. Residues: CASSQNTGTDTQYF. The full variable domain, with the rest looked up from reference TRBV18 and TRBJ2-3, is NAGVMQNPRHLVRRRGQEARLRCSPMKGHSHVYWYRQLPEEGLKFMVYLQKENIIDESGMPKERFSAEFPKEGPSILRIQQVVRGDSAAYFCASSQNTGTDTQYFGPGTRLTVL.

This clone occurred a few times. The CDR3 protein is CASSPRGKSNYGYTF. As DNA, the CDR3 is TGCGCCAGCTCACCCCGGGGCAAATCTAACTATGGCTACACCTTC. This chain uses TRBV10-1 with TRBJ1-2; D is possibly TRBD1 (5 bases). V lost 8 bases and J 0 bases, leaving 16 bases between the germline ends. Looked up from germline, CDR1 is WNHNN and CDR2 is SYGVQD (reference sequence). CDR3 length: 15 residues.

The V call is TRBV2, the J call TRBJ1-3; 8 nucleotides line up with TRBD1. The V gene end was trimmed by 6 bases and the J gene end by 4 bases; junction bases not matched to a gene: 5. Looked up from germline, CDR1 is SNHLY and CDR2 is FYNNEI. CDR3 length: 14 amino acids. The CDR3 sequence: CASSGQGLGNTIYF. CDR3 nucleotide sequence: TGTGCCAGCAGCGGACAGGGCCTAGGAAACACCATATATTTT. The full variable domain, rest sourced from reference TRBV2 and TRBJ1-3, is EPEVTQTPSHQVTQMGQEVILRCVPISNHLYFYWYRQILGQKVEFLVSFYNNEISEKSEIFDDQFSVERPDGSNFTLKIRSTKLEDSAMYFCASSGQGLGNTIYFGEGSWLTVV.

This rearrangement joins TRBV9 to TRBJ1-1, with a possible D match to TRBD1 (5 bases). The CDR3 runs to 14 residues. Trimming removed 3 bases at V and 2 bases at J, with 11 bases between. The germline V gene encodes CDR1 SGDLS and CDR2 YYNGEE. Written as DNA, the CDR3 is TGTGCCAGCAGCGGGGGGTTGCTTAACACTGAAGCTTTCTTT. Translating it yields CASSGGLLNTEAFF.

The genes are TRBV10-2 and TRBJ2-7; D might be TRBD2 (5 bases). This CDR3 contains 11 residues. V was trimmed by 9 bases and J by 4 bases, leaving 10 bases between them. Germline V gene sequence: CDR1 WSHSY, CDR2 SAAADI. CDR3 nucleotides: TGCGCCAGTAGCGCAGGATACGAGCAGTACGTC. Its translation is CASSAGYEQYV.

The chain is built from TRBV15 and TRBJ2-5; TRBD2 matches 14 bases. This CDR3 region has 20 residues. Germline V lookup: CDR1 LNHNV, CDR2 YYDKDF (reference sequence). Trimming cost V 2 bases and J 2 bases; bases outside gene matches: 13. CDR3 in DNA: TGTGCCACCAGCAGAAACACGTTGGGTCGACTAGCGGGGGGGCAAGAGACCCAGTACTTC. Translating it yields CATSRNTLGRLAGGQETQYF.

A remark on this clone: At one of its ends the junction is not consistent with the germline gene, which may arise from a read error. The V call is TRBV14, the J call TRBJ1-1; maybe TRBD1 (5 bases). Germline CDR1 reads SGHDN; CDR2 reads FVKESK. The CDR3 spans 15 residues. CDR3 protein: CASSQDRWGLTKAFF. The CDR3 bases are TGTGCCAGCAGCCAAGATAGGTGGGGCCTCACTAAAGCTTTCTTT. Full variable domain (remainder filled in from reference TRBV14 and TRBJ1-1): EAGVTQFPSHSVIEKGQTVTLRCDPISGHDNLYWYRRVMGKEIKFLLHFVKESKQDESGMPNNRFLAERTGGTYSTLKVQPAELEDSGVYFCASSQDRWGLTKAFFGQGTRLTVV.

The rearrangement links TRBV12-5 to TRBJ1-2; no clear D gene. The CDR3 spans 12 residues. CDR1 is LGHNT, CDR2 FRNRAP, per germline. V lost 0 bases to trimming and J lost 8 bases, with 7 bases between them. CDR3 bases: TGTGCTAGTGGTTTGGTAGCGGGGGGCTACACCTTC. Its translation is CASGLVAGGYTF.

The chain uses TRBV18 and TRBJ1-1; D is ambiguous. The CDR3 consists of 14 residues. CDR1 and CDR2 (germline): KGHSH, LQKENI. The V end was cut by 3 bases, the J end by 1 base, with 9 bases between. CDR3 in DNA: TGTGCCAGCTCACCCGTTGCGCGGAACACTGAAGCTTTCTTT. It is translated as CASSPVARNTEAFF.

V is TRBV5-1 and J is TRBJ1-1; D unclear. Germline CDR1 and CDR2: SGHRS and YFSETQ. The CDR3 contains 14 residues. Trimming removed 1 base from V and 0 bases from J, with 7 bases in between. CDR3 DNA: TGCGCCAGCAGCTTGTCCGCTTTGAACACTGAAGCTTTCTTT. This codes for CASSLSALNTEAFF.

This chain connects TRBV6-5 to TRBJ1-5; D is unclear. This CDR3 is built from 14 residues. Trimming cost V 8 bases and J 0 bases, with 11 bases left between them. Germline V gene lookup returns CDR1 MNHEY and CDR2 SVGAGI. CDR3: CASVGSYSNQPQHF. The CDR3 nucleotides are TGTGCCAGCGTAGGTTCGTATAGCAATCAGCCCCAGCATTTT.

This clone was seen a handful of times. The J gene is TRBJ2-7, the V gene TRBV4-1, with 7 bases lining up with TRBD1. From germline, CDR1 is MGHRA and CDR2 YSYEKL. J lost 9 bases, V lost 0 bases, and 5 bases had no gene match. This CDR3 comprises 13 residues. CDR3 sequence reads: CASSQDRQGVQYV. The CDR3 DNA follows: TGCGCCAGCAGCCAAGATAGACAGGGAGTGCAGTACGTC.

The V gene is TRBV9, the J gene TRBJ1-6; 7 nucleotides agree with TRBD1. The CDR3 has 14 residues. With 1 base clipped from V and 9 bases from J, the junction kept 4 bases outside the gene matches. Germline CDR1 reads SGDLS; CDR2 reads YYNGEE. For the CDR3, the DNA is TGTGCCAGCAGCGTAATAGGGGGCGCTTCACCCCTCCACTTT. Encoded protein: CASSVIGGASPLHF. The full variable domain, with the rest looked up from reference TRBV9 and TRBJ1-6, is DSGVTQTPKHLITATGQRVTLRCSPRSGDLSVYWYQQSLDQGLQFLIQYYNGEERAKGNILERFSAQQFPDLHSELNLSSLELGDSALYFCASSVIGGASPLHFGNGTRLTVT.